The entry below describes one T cell receptor (beta chain). Per germline, CDR1 LNHDA and CDR2 SQIVND (reference sequence). V lost 4 bases, J lost 8 bases, and 11 bases lay in between. CDR3 length equals 13 residues. The repertoire was sequenced with immunoSEQ multiplex PCR; TCRdb's copy has only in-frame clones and lacks some. The table records 65,000 to 90,000 clones, 85% of them present only once. The data were obtained in a study of OX40 agonist ivuxolimab in advanced cancers. This TCR derives from an adult with an advanced solid tumor such as melanoma, head and neck, liver or kidney cancer. The chain carries TRBV19 and TRBJ1-4, with no clear D. The source was CD4+ or CD8+ T cells sorted from blood, collected in a trial of the OX40 agonist ivuxolimab. The CDR3 loop reads CASSRTPAEKLFF. The CDR3 DNA reads as TGTGCCAGTAGTAGGACCCCGGCGGAAAAACTGTTTTTT. Combining the CDR3 with reference TRBV19 and TRBJ1-4 gives the whole variable domain DGGITQSPKYLFRKEGQNVTLSCEQNLNHDAMYWYRQDPGQGLRLIYYSQIVNDFQKGDIAEGYSVSREKKESFPLTVTSAQKNPTAFYLCASSRTPAEKLFFGSGTQLSVL.